Shown below are 28 T cell receptor beta chains from a single sample sequenced in a study of cytomegalovirus exposure and HLA in healthy donors. The PCR ran on 60 Vbeta and 13 Jbeta primers. The table came from immunoSEQ multiplex PCR; TCRdb's copy has only in-frame clones and leaves some out. The repertoire holds about 170,000 clones, with around 77% as singletons. The sequenced material came from PBMCs. The receptors here all came from a female donor in good health and CMV-seronegative.

The chain is built from TRBV30 and TRBJ2-1, with a weak D call TRBD2 (7 bases). Germline V CDR1 and CDR2: GTSNPN, SVGIG (reference sequence). The CDR3 is 12 amino acids. The V gene lost 1 base and the J gene lost 8 bases, with 9 bases spanning the gap. The CDR3 spells CAWSAGGDEQFF. CDR3 DNA: TGTGCCTGGAGTGCGGGGGGCGATGAGCAGTTCTTC.

The V and J genes are TRBV28 and TRBJ2-7; no clear D. Germline V CDR1 and CDR2: MDHEN, SYDVKM. Between the trimmed V and J ends, which lost 7 bases and 0 bases, there was a span of 7 bases. This CDR3 contains 12 residues. DNA of the CDR3: TGTGCCAGCATGCTGCGCTCCTACGAGCAGTACTTC. This encodes CASMLRSYEQYF.

The chain links TRBV5-8 to TRBJ1-5; TRBD1 might be the D (5 bases). Trimming pared 0 bases from V and 2 bases from J, leaving 6 bases between. There are 14 residues in the CDR3. Germline CDR1 reads SGHTS; CDR2 reads YDEGEE. The CDR3 nucleotides are TGTGCCAGCAGCTTGGAAGGGGGCAATCAGCCCCAGCATTTT. Translation: CASSLEGGNQPQHF.

V usage is TRBV28 and J usage is TRBJ1-4, with TRBD1 matching 8 bases. The germline V gene has CDR1 MDHEN and CDR2 SYDVKM. CDR3 length: 17 residues. V was clipped by 6 bases and J by 4 bases; unmatched bases: 13. CDR3 protein: CASSLPGGALGNEKLFF. CDR3 coding DNA: TGTGCCAGCAGCTTACCAGGGGGCGCGCTGGGTAATGAAAAACTGTTTTTT.

In its sample, this clone was seen a few times. The chain uses TRBV9 and TRBJ2-2, with TRBD2 matching over 11 bases. The CDR3 length is 16 residues. Germline loops: CDR1 SGDLS, CDR2 YYNGEE. Unmatched junction bases numbered 3, after V lost 4 bases and J lost 1 base. The CDR3 DNA reads as TGTGCCAGCAGCTTCCTAGCGGGGGGGAACACCGGGGAGCTGTTTTTT. Translation: CASSFLAGGNTGELFF.

This chain links TRBV4-2 with TRBJ2-3, with a tentative D call TRBD2 (6 bases). Germline lookup yields CDR1 LGHNA and CDR2 YNFKEQ. The CDR3 extends over 15 amino acids. V lost 7 bases and J lost 5, with 19 bases in between. The CDR3 DNA is TGTGCCAGCATGTTGGTAGCGGTGGGGGGAGATACGCAGTATTTT. Protein product: CASMLVAVGGDTQYF.

The CDR3 bases are TGTGCCAGCAGCCCTGCGGGGGCGGATACGCAGTATTTT. It is translated as CASSPAGADTQYF. The gene calls are TRBV7-2 and TRBJ2-3, with D tentatively TRBD2 (7 bases). V lost 5 bases and J 6 bases, leaving 12 bases between the germline ends. The CDR3 loop spans 13 amino acids. Germline assignment: CDR1 SGHTA and CDR2 FQGNSA.

The CDR3: CASSLSPSSGSYNEQFF. The CDR3 region has the DNA TGTGCCAGCAGCTTGTCCCCCTCTAGCGGCTCCTACAATGAGCAGTTCTTC. The chain has TRBV11-2 and TRBJ2-1; 7 bases match TRBD2. The CDR3 runs 17 residues. CDR1 is SGHAT, CDR2 FQNNGV, per germline. The trim removed 3 bases at V and 0 bases at J, leaving 8 bases unmatched.

This chain joins TRBV9 and TRBJ1-3; 7 bases are a match to TRBD1. Germline CDR1 reads SGDLS; CDR2 reads YYNGEE. The CDR3 sequence is 15 residues long. V dropped 0 bases and J dropped 2; count of bases not matched to a gene: 2. CDR3 region: CASSVGGTAGNTIYF. The CDR3 nucleotides read TGTGCCAGCAGCGTAGGAGGGACAGCTGGAAACACCATATATTTT.

As DNA, the CDR3 is TGTGCCAGCACCAAACAGGGGAAATCCTACAATGAGCAGTTCTTC. It encodes CASTKQGKSYNEQFF. This chain uses TRBV6-5 with TRBJ2-1, with TRBD1 matching over 7 bases. With 7 bases clipped from V and 1 base from J, the junction kept 7 bases outside the gene matches. The CDR3 runs to 15 residues. Germline lookup yields CDR1 MNHEY and CDR2 SVGAGI.

J is TRBJ1-5 and V is TRBV6-6, with TRBD1 matching over 9 bases. With 4 bases clipped from V and 3 bases from J, the junction kept 4 bases outside the gene matches. This CDR3 spans 15 amino acids. The germline V gene encodes CDR1 MNHNY and CDR2 SVGAGI (reference sequence). The chain's CDR3 is CASSLQGALNQPQHF. The CDR3, as DNA: TGTGCCAGCAGTTTACAGGGGGCCCTCAATCAGCCCCAGCATTTT.

This chain links TRBV7-2 with TRBJ1-6; D is unresolved. CDR3 length: 18 residues. V lost 1 base to trimming and J lost 0 bases, with 13 bases between them. CDR1 is SGHTA, CDR2 FQGNSA, per germline. CDR3 sequence (DNA): TGTGCCAGCAGCTTAGTACAGTCCCTGAGCTCCTATAATTCACCCCTCCACTTT. Translated: CASSLVQSLSSYNSPLHF.

The chain combines TRBV5-4 with TRBJ1-2; D remains ambiguous. CDR3 length: 14 residues. V was clipped by 0 bases and J by 11 bases, with 17 bases between them. Germline V CDR1 and CDR2: SGHNT, YYREEE (reference sequence). Written as DNA, the CDR3 is TGTGCCAGCAGCTTGGTAGGACTTCGCTTAGGGTACACCTTC. Protein product: CASSLVGLRLGYTF. The complete variable domain, with remaining parts taken from reference TRBV5-4 and TRBJ1-2, reads ETGVTQSPTHLIKTRGQQVTLRCSSQSGHNTVSWYQQALGQGPQFIFQYYREEENGRGNFPPRFSGLQFPNYSSELNVNALELDDSALYLCASSLVGLRLGYTFGSGTRLTVV.

The chain has TRBV19 and TRBJ2-1, with TRBD2 identical over 11 bases. This CDR3 is 16 amino acids long. CDR1 is LNHDA, CDR2 SQIVND, per germline (reference sequence). J gave up 3 bases and V 4 bases, and 5 bases lay outside the gene matches. The CDR3: CASSTGTSGDYNEQFF. Written as DNA, the CDR3 is TGTGCCAGTAGTACCGGGACTAGCGGCGACTACAATGAGCAGTTCTTC.

J is TRBJ2-6 and V is TRBV14; TRBD1 agrees at 10 bases. V was clipped by 4 bases and J by 2 bases; unmatched bases: 5. Germline V gene data show CDR1 as SGHDN and CDR2 as FVKESK. There are 17 residues in the CDR3. CDR3 loop: CASSPRDRGPGANVLTF. The DNA of the CDR3 is TGTGCCAGCAGCCCTCGGGACAGGGGCCCTGGGGCCAACGTCCTGACTTTC.

The chain recombines TRBV19 with TRBJ1-1, with D possibly matching TRBD1 (6 bases). V was trimmed by 6 bases and J by 4 bases, leaving 15 bases between them. CDR1 LNHDA and CDR2 SQIVND come from the germline V gene (reference sequence). The CDR3 length is 14 residues. CDR3 nucleotide sequence: TGTGCCAGTAGGCCTGATCAGGGGTCCACTGAAGCTTTCTTT. This codes for CASRPDQGSTEAFF.

V usage is TRBV7-8 and J usage is TRBJ1-2; tentatively, D is TRBD1 (5 bases). Trimming took off 1 base at V and 4 bases at J, with 7 bases between the two ends. This CDR3 spans 13 amino acids. Germline lookup yields CDR1 SGHVS and CDR2 FQNEAQ. In DNA, the CDR3 is TGTGCCAGCAGCTTAGTCCAGGGCTATGGCTACACCTTC. This translates into CASSLVQGYGYTF.

V is TRBV9 and J is TRBJ2-7; tentatively, D is TRBD2 (6 bases). The V and J ends lost 4 bases and 4 bases respectively, with 12 bases between them. Per the germline V gene, CDR1 is SGDLS and CDR2 is YYNGEE. The CDR3 loop spans 13 amino acids. The CDR3 coding sequence is TGTGCCAGCAGCCCCAACCTAGCGTACGAGCAGTACTTC. Amino acids: CASSPNLAYEQYF.

The CDR3 reads CASSQDWSGDYGYTF. In DNA form, the CDR3 reads TGCGCCAGCAGCCAAGATTGGAGTGGAGACTATGGCTACACCTTC. The genes are TRBV4-3 and TRBJ1-2, with D uncertain. This CDR3 comprises 15 residues. Per the germline V gene, CDR1 is LGHNA and CDR2 is YSLEER. V was cut by 0 bases and J by 3 bases, with 11 bases left in between.

In its sample, this clone was seen a few times. V is TRBV4-1 and J is TRBJ2-3; D call uncertain. The germline V and J ends were trimmed by 0 bases and 2 bases, with 6 bases remaining between them. The CDR3 extends over 14 amino acids. Germline values: CDR1 MGHRA, CDR2 YSYEKL. The CDR3 region has the DNA TGCGCCAGCAGCCAAGAACGGTACACAGATACGCAGTATTTT. Residues: CASSQERYTDTQYF.

The rearrangement links TRBV30 to TRBJ1-1; tentatively, D is TRBD1 (5 bases). Germline loops: CDR1 GTSNPN, CDR2 SVGIG (reference sequence). V lost 0 bases, J lost 6 bases, and 14 bases lay in between. CDR3 length equals 14 residues. The CDR3, as DNA: TGTGCCTGGAGTGTACTGGGGCCGCAACCTGAAGCTTTCTTT. Protein sequence: CAWSVLGPQPEAFF.

The CDR3 DNA reads as TGTGCCAGCAGAAGTCCGGGACAGCATGGAAAACTGTTTTTT. Its protein product is CASRSPGQHGKLFF. V is TRBV7-2 and J is TRBJ1-4, with 7 bases lining up with TRBD1. V shed 6 bases, J shed 10 bases, and the junction held 11 bases outside the gene matches. The germline V gene encodes CDR1 SGHTA and CDR2 FQGNSA. The CDR3 is made up of 14 amino acids.

The genes are TRBV7-9 and TRBJ1-1, with 9 bases aligning to TRBD1. Per germline, CDR1 SEHNR and CDR2 FQNEAQ (reference sequence). CDR3 length equals 12 residues. The V gene end was trimmed by 5 bases and the J gene end by 13 bases; junction bases not matched to a gene: 8. CDR3 sequence reads: CASSQGQGFGFF. CDR3 bases: TGTGCCAGCAGCCAGGGACAGGGATTCGGTTTCTTT.

This clone appeared once. This chain joins TRBV29-1 and TRBJ2-5; 11 bases agree with TRBD1. Per the germline V gene, CDR1 is SQVTM and CDR2 is ANQGSEA. This CDR3 comprises 12 residues. The V gene end was trimmed by 6 bases and the J gene end by 11 bases; junction bases not matched to a gene: 8. The CDR3 sequence: CSVGQGAGEQYF. The CDR3 nucleotides are TGCAGCGTCGGACAGGGGGCGGGGGAGCAGTACTTC. Full variable domain (rest looked up from reference TRBV29-1 and TRBJ2-5): SAVISQKPSRDICQRGTSLTIQCQVDSQVTMMFWYRQQPGQSLTLIATANQGSEATYESGFVIDKFPISRPNLTFSTLTVSNMSPEDSSIYLCSVGQGAGEQYFGPGTRLLVL.

The V call is TRBV29-1, the J call TRBJ2-1; maybe TRBD2 (6 bases). The CDR3 is 12 residues long. From germline, CDR1 is SQVTM and CDR2 ANQGSEA. The V end was cut by 6 bases, the J end by 4 bases, with 10 bases between. The CDR3 protein is CSVGTDYNEQFF. For the CDR3, the DNA is TGCAGCGTCGGGACTGATTACAATGAGCAGTTCTTC.

This clone showed up just a few times. V and J are TRBV15 and TRBJ2-3; 11 bases fit TRBD2. V lost 3 bases, J lost 1 base, and 3 bases stayed unmatched. Germline CDR1 and CDR2: LNHNV and YYDKDF (reference sequence). The CDR3 is 16 amino acids. CDR3 DNA: TGTGCCACCAGCAGGTTAGCGGGGGGGGGCACAGATACGCAGTATTTT. It is translated as CATSRLAGGGTDTQYF.

The V gene is TRBV5-1, the J gene TRBJ2-7, with 7 bases fitting TRBD1. This CDR3 comprises 14 residues. Germline V gene data show CDR1 as SGHRS and CDR2 as YFSETQ. The J segment lost 4 bases and the V segment lost 4 bases, leaving 8 bases of the junction unmatched. In nucleotides, the CDR3 is TGCGCCAGCAGCCCCGGACAGGACCCATACGAGCAGTACTTC. It yields the protein CASSPGQDPYEQYF.

CDR3 loop: CASTFPQTSGGRNEQFF. The CDR3 DNA follows: TGTGCCAGTACATTTCCCCAAACTAGCGGGGGACGAAATGAGCAGTTCTTC. The genes are TRBV19 and TRBJ2-1; 11 bases are shared with TRBD2. With 7 bases clipped from V and 7 bases from J, the junction kept 15 bases outside the gene matches. The germline V gene has CDR1 LNHDA and CDR2 SQIVND (reference sequence). The CDR3 contains 17 residues.